This T cell receptor (beta chain) was found in a study of blood T cell repertoires in COVID-19. This CDR3 region has 16 residues. Germline lookup yields CDR1 GTSNPN and CDR2 SVGIG (reference sequence). The V end was cut by 5 bases, the J end by 1 base, with 15 bases between. Sequencing used immunoSEQ multiplex PCR; TCRdb keeps in-frame clones, though not all of them. The sample comprises hundreds of thousands of clones, about 82% of which are singletons, and about 5.1% rests with the top ten. V and J are TRBV30 and TRBJ1-6; D may be TRBD1 (6 bases). Sequencing was done on a sample of peripheral blood. The sequence came from a man aged 45 to 65 with active or convalescent COVID-19. The CDR3 DNA reads TGTGCCTGGGCCAAGCGGGGGCAATCCTATAATTCACCCCTCCACTTT. Its protein is CAWAKRGQSYNSPLHF. The whole variable domain, remainder taken from reference TRBV30 and TRBJ1-6, is SQTIHQWPATLVQPVGSPLSLECTVEGTSNPNLYWYRQAAGRGLQLLFYSVGIGQISSEVPQNLSASRPQDRQFILSSKKLLLSDSGFYLCAWAKRGQSYNSPLHFGNGTRLTVT.